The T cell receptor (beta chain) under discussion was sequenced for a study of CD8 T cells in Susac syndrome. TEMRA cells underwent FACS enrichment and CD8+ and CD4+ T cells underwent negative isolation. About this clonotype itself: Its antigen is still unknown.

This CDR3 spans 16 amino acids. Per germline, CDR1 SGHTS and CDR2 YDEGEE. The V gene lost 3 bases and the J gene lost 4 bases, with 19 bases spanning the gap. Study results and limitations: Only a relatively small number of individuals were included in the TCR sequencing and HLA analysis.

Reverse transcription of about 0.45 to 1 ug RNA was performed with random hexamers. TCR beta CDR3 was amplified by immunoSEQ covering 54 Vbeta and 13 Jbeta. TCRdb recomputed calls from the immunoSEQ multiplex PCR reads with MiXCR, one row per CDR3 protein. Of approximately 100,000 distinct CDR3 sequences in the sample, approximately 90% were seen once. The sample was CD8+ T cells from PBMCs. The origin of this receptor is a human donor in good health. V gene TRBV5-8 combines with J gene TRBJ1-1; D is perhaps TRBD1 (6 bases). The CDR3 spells CASSSGVAALGTEAFF. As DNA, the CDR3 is TGTGCCAGCAGCTCAGGGGTTGCGGCACTGGGCACTGAAGCTTTCTTT.